The clone carrying this TCR beta chain was recorded at least ten times. What it binds is not known. At one of its ends the junction is not consistent with the germline gene, which may arise from a read error. The data originate from a study of T cells in Graves' hyperthyroidism and ophthalmopathy. About the research overall: Sampling of peripheral blood happened at initial diagnosis, prior to any treatment. Study-wide findings and caveats: Most expanded thyroid clonotypes above 0.001 recurred in blood. Separating ophthalmopathy from stable hyperthyroidism was achieved by a 13 V-J model.

It was RNA transcripts that yielded the amplified TCR beta CDR3 regions. When the TCR CDR3 underwent first-round RT-PCR, the HTBI primer set was used. TCRdb used MiXCR to reprocess the multiplex PCR reads, holding one entry per CDR3 protein. Altogether about 560,000 distinct CDR3 sequences are present, approximately 15% being singletons, with the ten largest covering more than 15%. Uncontrolled infection, other autoimmune disease, pregnancy and lactation each barred patients from inclusion. Per the germline V gene, CDR1 is SGHVS and CDR2 is FNYEAQ. The CDR3 contains 13 residues. The sequenced sample consisted of blood. The V and J genes are TRBV7-6 and TRBJ1-1; no clear D gene. The sequence was collected from a woman between 18 and 29 years old with Graves' hyperthyroidism. The DNA for the CDR3 is TGCGCCAGCAGCTTAGACGTGAACACTGAAGCTTTCTTT. Translation gives CASSLDVNTEAFF.